This TCR beta chain was retrieved from a study of metastatic and nonmetastatic thyroid tumors. Study summary: Across blood and tumor or nodule tissue, repertoires from malignant and benign thyroid patients were compared with one another.

This clone was seen a few times. Its antigen is not identified. Since a much larger clone is just one base distant, this may be a read error. In the original processing: Between-group CDR3 differences, defined by clinicopathological status, yielded a distant-metastasis classifier for papillary thyroid cancer. TCRdb reanalyzed the PCR reads with MiXCR. The V and J calls and clone size are TCRdb's, not the authors'. This repertoire shows several thousand clones, less than 25% found once; its top ten account for around a sixth. Study-wide results and caveats: In both blood and tumor samples, TCR beta diversity was reported significantly higher for malignant than benign nodules.

Thyroid surgery was preceded by no treatment in any patient. The sequenced sample was adjacent normal tissue. This receptor was identified in a female donor with papillary thyroid cancer or a benign thyroid nodule (not recorded which). Some clones in this sample may be carry-over from other donors' samples.

Here the CDR3 DNA reads TGTGCCAGCATCCTCCGCCGGGGCAGAGAAGAGACCCAGTGCTTC. Its protein product is CASILRRGREETQCF. The V and J genes are TRBV9 and TRBJ2-5; the D gene could be TRBD1 or TRBD2 (5 bases each). Per the germline V gene, CDR1 is SGDLS and CDR2 is YYNGEE. CDR3 length: 15 amino acids.